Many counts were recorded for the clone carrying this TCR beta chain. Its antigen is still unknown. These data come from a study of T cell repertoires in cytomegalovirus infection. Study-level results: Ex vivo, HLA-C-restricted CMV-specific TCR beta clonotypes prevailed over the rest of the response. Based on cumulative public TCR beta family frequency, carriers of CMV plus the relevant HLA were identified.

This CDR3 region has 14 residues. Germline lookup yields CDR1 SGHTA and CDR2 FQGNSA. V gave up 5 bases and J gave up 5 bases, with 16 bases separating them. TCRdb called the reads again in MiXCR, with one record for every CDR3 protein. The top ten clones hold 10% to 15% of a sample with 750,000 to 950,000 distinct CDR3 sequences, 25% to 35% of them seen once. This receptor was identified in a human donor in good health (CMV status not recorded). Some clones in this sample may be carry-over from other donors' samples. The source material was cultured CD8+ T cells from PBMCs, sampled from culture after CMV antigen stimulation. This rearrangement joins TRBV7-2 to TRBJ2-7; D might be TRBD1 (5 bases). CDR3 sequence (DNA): TGTGCCAGCAGCCCCTACGACAGTGGAGACGAGCAGTACTTC. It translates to CASSPYDSGDEQYF. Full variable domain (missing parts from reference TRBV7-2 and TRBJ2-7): GAGVSQSPSNKVTEKGKDVELRCDPISGHTALYWYRQSLGQGLEFLIYFQGNSAPDKSGLPSDRFSAERTGGSVSTLTIQRTQQEDSAVYLCASSPYDSGDEQYFGPGTRLTVT.